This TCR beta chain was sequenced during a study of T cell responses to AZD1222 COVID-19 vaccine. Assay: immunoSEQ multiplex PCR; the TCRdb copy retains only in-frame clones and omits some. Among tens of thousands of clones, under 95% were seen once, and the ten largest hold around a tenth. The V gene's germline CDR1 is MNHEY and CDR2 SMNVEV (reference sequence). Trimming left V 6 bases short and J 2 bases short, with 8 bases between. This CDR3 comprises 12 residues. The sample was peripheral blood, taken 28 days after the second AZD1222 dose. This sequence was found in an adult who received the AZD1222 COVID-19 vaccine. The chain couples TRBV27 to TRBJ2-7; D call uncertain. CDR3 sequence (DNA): TGTGCCAGCAGGGGCAGGACCTACGAGCAGTACTTC. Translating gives CASRGRTYEQYF.